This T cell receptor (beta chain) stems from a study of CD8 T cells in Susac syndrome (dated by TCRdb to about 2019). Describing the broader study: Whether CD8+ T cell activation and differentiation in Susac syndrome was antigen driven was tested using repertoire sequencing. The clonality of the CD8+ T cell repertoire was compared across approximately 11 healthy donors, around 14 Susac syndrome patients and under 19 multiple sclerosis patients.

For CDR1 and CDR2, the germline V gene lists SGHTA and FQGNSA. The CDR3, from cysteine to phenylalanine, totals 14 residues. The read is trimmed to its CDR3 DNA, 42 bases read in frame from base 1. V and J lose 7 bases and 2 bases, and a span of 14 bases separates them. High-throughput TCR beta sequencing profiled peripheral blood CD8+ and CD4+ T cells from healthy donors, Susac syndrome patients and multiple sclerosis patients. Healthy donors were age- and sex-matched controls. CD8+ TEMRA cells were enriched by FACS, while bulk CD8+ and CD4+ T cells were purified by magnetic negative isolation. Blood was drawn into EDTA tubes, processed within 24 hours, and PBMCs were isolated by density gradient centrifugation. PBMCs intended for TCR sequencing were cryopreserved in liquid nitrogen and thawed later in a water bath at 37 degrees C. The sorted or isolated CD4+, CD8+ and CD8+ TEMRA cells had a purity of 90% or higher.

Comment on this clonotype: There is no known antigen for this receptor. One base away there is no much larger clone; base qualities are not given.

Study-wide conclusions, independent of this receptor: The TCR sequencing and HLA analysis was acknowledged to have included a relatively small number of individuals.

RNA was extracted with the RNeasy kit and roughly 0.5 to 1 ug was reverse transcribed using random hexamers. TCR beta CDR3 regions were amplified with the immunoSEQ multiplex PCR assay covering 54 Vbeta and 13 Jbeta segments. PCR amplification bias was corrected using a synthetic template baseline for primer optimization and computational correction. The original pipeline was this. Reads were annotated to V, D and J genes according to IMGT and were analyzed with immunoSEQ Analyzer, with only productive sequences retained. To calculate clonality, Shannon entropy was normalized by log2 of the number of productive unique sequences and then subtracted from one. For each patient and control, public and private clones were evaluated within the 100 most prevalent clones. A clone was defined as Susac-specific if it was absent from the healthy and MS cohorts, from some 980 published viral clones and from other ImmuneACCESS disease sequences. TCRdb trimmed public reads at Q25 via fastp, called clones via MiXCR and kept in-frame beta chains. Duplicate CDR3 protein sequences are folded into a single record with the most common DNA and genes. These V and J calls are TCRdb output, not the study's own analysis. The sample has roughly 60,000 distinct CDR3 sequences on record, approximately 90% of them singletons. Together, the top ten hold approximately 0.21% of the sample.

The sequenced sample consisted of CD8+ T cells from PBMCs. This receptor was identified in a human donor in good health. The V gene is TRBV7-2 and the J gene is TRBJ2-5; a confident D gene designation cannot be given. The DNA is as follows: TGTGCCAGCACCCTCCCCGGACGGCAAGAGACCCAGTACTTC. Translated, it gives CASTLPGRQETQYF.